Listed below are T cell receptor beta chains from one sample, sequenced in a study of response to subunit inactivated influenza vaccine. TCRdb itself ran the RT-PCR reads through MiXCR, one entry per CDR3 protein. The sample carries 700,000 to 900,000 distinct CDR3 sequences, less than 25% recorded once. The sample was PBMCs from blood, taken 5 days after vaccination. The receptors derive from a man aged 50-59 years who received an inactivated influenza vaccine. CDR3s include the opening cysteine and the closing phenylalanine or tryptophan. A D gene is named only where the DNA matches it firmly. The listing skips clone size in some rows; elsewhere it reads once, few, many or a size class.

-	-	TRBV20-1	TRBJ2-5	CSAHPSRSSPQETQYF	TGCAGTGCCCACCCCAGTCGGTCATCGCCGCAAGAGACCCAGTACTTC
-	TRBD1	TRBV19	TRBJ2-6	CASSQRTGRRGANVLTF	TGTGCCAGTAGTCAACGGACAGGGCGGAGGGGGGCCAACGTCCTGACTTTC
few	TRBD2	TRBV7-2	TRBJ2-1	CASSLAPTSGRFDNEQFF	TGTGCCAGCAGCTTAGCGCCTACTAGCGGGAGATTCGACAATGAGCAGTTCTTC
-	-	TRBV12-3/TRBV12-4	TRBJ1-5	CASSLGGSVRQPQHF	TGTGCCAGCAGTTTAGGAGGTTCAGTTCGCCAGCCCCAGCATTTT
few	TRBD2	TRBV20-1	TRBJ2-7	CSARQGAGNYEQYF	TGCAGTGCTAGACAGGGAGCGGGAAACTACGAGCAGTACTTC
few	-	TRBV29-1	TRBJ2-5	CSVEDSGGWTQYF	TGCAGCGTTGAAGATTCTGGGGGTTGGACCCAGTACTTC
few	-	TRBV7-6	TRBJ2-1	CASSLGQVLGNEQFF	TGTGCCAGCAGCTTAGGGCAGGTCCTAGGCAATGAGCAGTTCTTC
few	-	TRBV6-1	TRBJ2-7	CASRGFNGYEQYF	TGTGCCAGCAGGGGCTTTAACGGGTACGAGCAGTACTTC
-	-	TRBV14	TRBJ2-3	CASSPASYTQYF	TGTGCCAGCAGCCCCGCTAGCTATACGCAGTATTTT
-	TRBD1	TRBV15	TRBJ1-1	CATSRELDYRGRAFF	TGTGCCACCAGCAGAGAGCTGGACTACAGGGGTCGAGCTTTCTTT
-	-	TRBV4-3	TRBJ1-1	CASSQGRQFHTEAFF	TGCGCCAGCAGCCAAGGACGTCAGTTCCACACTGAAGCTTTCTTT
many	TRBD1	TRBV5-6	TRBJ1-2	CASSSIADRGGGYTF	TGTGCCAGCAGCTCGATAGCGGACAGGGGCGGAGGCTACACCTTC
-	TRBD2	TRBV12-3/TRBV12-4	TRBJ2-4	CASSFAGGQAKNIQYF	TGTGCCAGCAGTTTCGCGGGAGGGCAAGCCAAAAACATTCAGTACTTC
-	-	TRBV6-5	TRBJ2-7	CASSLIRDSYEQYF	TGTGCCAGCAGTTTGATTCGGGACTCCTACGAGCAGTACTTC
few	TRBD2	TRBV24-1	TRBJ2-3	CATSPHTAGVTQYF	TGTGCCACCAGTCCGCATACAGCGGGAGTTACGCAGTATTTT
-	TRBD2	TRBV3-1	TRBJ2-7	CASSHPLAGGSYEQYF	TGTGCCAGCAGCCATCCCCTAGCGGGGGGCTCCTACGAGCAGTACTTC
-	-	TRBV16	TRBJ1-4	CASSRVATNEKLFF	TGTGCCAGCAGCCGAGTTGCAACTAATGAAAAACTGTTTTTT
-	TRBD1	TRBV6-5	TRBJ1-5	CASSSSRQGTGQPQHF	TGTGCCAGCAGTTCCAGTCGACAGGGGACAGGTCAGCCCCAGCATTTT
-	-	TRBV6-2/TRBV6-3	TRBJ2-6	CASSYLKTGSSGANVLTF	TGTGCCAGCAGTTACTTGAAGACAGGCAGCTCTGGGGCCAACGTCCTGACTTTC
few	-	TRBV7-7	TRBJ2-7	CASSLETWASYEQYF	TGTGCTAGCAGCTTAGAAACCTGGGCCTCCTACGAGCAGTACTTC
-	-	TRBV5-1	TRBJ2-2	CASRPALGNTGELFF	TGCGCCAGCAGGCCCGCCTTGGGGAACACCGGGGAGCTGTTTTTT
few	-	TRBV6-5	TRBJ2-7	CASSYGGHSYEQYF	TGTGCCAGCAGTTATGGGGGACACTCCTACGAGCAGTACTTC
-	-	TRBV14	TRBJ2-5	CASSQYTLGETQYF	TGTGCCAGCAGCCAATACACACTTGGGGAGACCCAGTACTTC
-	TRBD1	TRBV27	TRBJ2-1	CASSPHGQGSNEQFF	TGTGCCAGCAGTCCCCATGGACAGGGGTCCAATGAGCAGTTCTTC
-	-	TRBV5-1	TRBJ2-1	CASSKGLPYNEQFF	TGCGCCAGCAGCAAGGGACTCCCTTACAATGAGCAGTTCTTC
-	TRBD2	TRBV7-2	TRBJ2-5	CASSSFGLGPKETQYF	TGTGCCAGCAGCTCCTTCGGACTAGGGCCGAAAGAGACCCAGTACTTC
-	-	TRBV7-2	TRBJ2-5	CASSSPAGQLPQETQYF	TGTGCCAGCAGCTCTCCGGCGGGGCAGCTACCTCAAGAGACCCAGTACTTC
many	-	TRBV7-2	TRBJ2-2	CASSPLGTGELFF	TGCGCCAGCAGCCCCCTAGGCACCGGGGAGCTGTTTTTT
-	-	TRBV29-1	TRBJ2-7	CSVGSGKTYEQYF	TGCAGCGTTGGGAGCGGCAAGACCTACGAGCAGTACTTC
few	-	TRBV5-1	TRBJ1-5	CASSLDGRESQPQHF	TGCGCCAGCAGCTTGGACGGCAGGGAGAGTCAGCCCCAGCATTTT
-	TRBD2	TRBV28	TRBJ2-1	CASCGGPGAASGCSYNEQFF	TGTGCCAGCTGCGGGGGTCCTGGGGCAGCCTCGGGATGCTCCTACAATGAGCAGTTCTTC
-	TRBD1	TRBV7-2	TRBJ2-3	CDSSLTGGFDTQYF	TGTGACAGCAGCTTAACAGGGGGATTTGATACGCAGTATTTT
-	TRBD2	TRBV7-9	TRBJ2-1	CASSSLAGMNNEQFF	TGTGCCAGCAGCTCGCTAGCGGGGATGAACAATGAGCAGTTCTTC
-	-	TRBV6-6	TRBJ1-1	CAAGAGTEAFF	TGTGCCGCAGGGGCTGGCACTGAAGCTTTCTTT
-	-	TRBV12-3/TRBV12-4	TRBJ1-4	CASSPRGRQNEKLFF	TGTGCCAGCAGTCCCCGTGGCAGACAGAATGAAAAACTGTTTTTT
few	TRBD1	TRBV12-3/TRBV12-4	TRBJ2-1	CASSWGQGYNEQFF	TGTGCCAGCAGCTGGGGACAGGGTTACAATGAGCAGTTCTTC
few	TRBD1	TRBV19	TRBJ2-7	CASSSRRTGEYEQYF	TGTGCCAGTAGTTCCCGGAGGACAGGGGAATACGAGCAGTACTTC
few	TRBD1	TRBV20-1	TRBJ2-5	CSASARGLQETQYF	TGCAGTGCTAGTGCGAGGGGGCTACAAGAGACCCAGTACTTC
few	TRBD2	TRBV20-1	TRBJ2-5	CSARPATSGQETQYF	TGCAGTGCTAGACCAGCGACTAGCGGGCAAGAGACCCAGTACTTC
-	-	TRBV20-1	TRBJ1-2	CSAREIYGYTF	TGCAGTGCTAGAGAAATCTATGGCTACACCTTC
few	-	TRBV7-2	TRBJ2-4	CATSTAGQNIQYF	TGTGCCACATCGACAGCGGGTCAAAACATTCAGTACTTC